These 10 T cell receptor beta chains were all obtained from the same sample, sequenced in a study of spatial heterogeneity in lung cancer. TCRdb redid the calling of the 5' RACE reads with MiXCR, one entry per CDR3 protein. The table lists about 92,000 distinct CDR3 sequences, approximately 12% of them singletons. The time point is: sample taken at primary tumor resection. Extraction of whole RNA from tumor, nontumor lung or frozen PBMC preceded unsorted sequencing. The source was PBMCs, collected at surgery. These receptors came from a male donor with early-stage non-small cell lung cancer.

Remarks on this clonotype: No DNA is shown, since the ends of the CDR3 on it are uncertain; the CDR3 is the one TCRdb lists. The V gene is TRBV7-2, the J gene TRBJ2-2; TRBD2 is the table's D call and was not checked against the DNA. The CDR3 length equals 16 residues, ends included. CDR1 and CDR2 (germline): SGHTA, FQGNSA. The CDR3 reads CASSRQGRRTPGSCFF.

This clonotype was counted ten times or more. The rearrangement uses TRBV28 and TRBJ1-1; D is undetermined. The CDR3 runs 13 residues. V was clipped by 7 bases and J by 0 bases, with 9 bases between them. The germline gives CDR1 MDHEN, CDR2 SYDVKM. DNA for the CDR3: TGTGCCAGCACGTCCAATATGAACACTGAAGCTTTCTTT. This encodes CASTSNMNTEAFF.

A few counts support this clonotype. DNA of the CDR3: TGTGCCAGTAGTACCCTGGCTGGGGAGCCCCAGCATTTT. Its translation: CASSTLAGEPQHF. The chain has TRBV19 and TRBJ1-5; D is unclear. The V end lost 4 bases, the J end lost 8 bases, and 12 bases lay between the germline ends. The germline V gene encodes CDR1 LNHDA and CDR2 SQIVND (reference sequence). CDR3 size: 13 residues.

The chain joins TRBV7-2 to TRBJ2-1, with D possibly TRBD1 on 5 matching bases. Germline loops: CDR1 SGHTA, CDR2 FQGNSA. V lost 3 bases, J lost 5 bases, and 11 bases lay in between. The CDR3 covers 14 residues. In nucleotides, the CDR3 is TGTGCCAGCAGCTTGGCAGGGCTTAACAATGAGCAGTTCTTC. Protein: CASSLAGLNNEQFF.

The CDR3 DNA reads as TGTGCCAGCAGTTTAACGGGGATACGATTGGATGAGCAGTTCTTC. Translating gives CASSLTGIRLDEQFF. V usage is TRBV27 and J usage is TRBJ2-1; tentatively, D is TRBD2 (5 bases). Trimming shortened V by 2 bases and J by 8 bases, and 16 bases separated the two germline ends. Germline V gene lookup returns CDR1 MNHEY and CDR2 SMNVEV (reference sequence). This CDR3 has 15 residues.

This clonotype turned up a few times. The chain combines TRBV7-8 with TRBJ2-3; 8 bases are shared with TRBD2. V dropped 4 bases and J dropped 4; count of bases not matched to a gene: 7. There are 15 residues in the CDR3. Germline V gives CDR1 SGHVS, CDR2 FQNEAQ. CDR3 DNA: TGTGCCAGCAGCTCCGCGGGGGGCTGGGCAGATACGCAGTATTTT. Its translation: CASSSAGGWADTQYF.

V is TRBV4-3 and J is TRBJ2-5; D might be TRBD1 (6 bases). CDR3 size: 14 residues. Germline V lookup: CDR1 LGHNA, CDR2 YSLEER. Deletions cut 5 bases from V and 5 bases from J, with 15 bases between. This CDR3 is CASSTNVRGETQYF. The CDR3 DNA sequence: TGCGCCAGCAGCACAAACGTGAGGGGGGAGACCCAGTACTTC.

This clonotype appeared many times. The V and J genes are TRBV7-9 and TRBJ1-1; no definite D call. The CDR3 runs to 13 residues. Looked up from germline, CDR1 is SEHNR and CDR2 is FQNEAQ (reference sequence). V lost 1 base, J lost 5 bases, and 8 bases lay in between. The CDR3 coding sequence is TGTGCCAGCAGCTTAGAGGAGGGTACTGAAGCTTTCTTT. Its protein product is CASSLEEGTEAFF.

The table lists this clonotype with a few counts. The chain employs TRBV6-2 or TRBV6-3 and TRBJ2-7; 8 bases align to TRBD1. Trimming cost V 7 bases and J 5 bases; bases outside gene matches: 13. The germline V gene has CDR1 MNHEY and CDR2 SVGEGT. The CDR3 loop spans 15 amino acids. This CDR3 is CASKTEQGDLDEQYF. CDR3 DNA sequence: TGTGCCAGCAAAACCGAACAGGGGGATTTAGACGAGCAGTACTTC.

This rearrangement joins TRBV7-2 to TRBJ1-1; no clear D gene. The CDR3 is 12 residues long. Germline assignment: CDR1 SGHTA and CDR2 FQGNSA. V was trimmed by 3 bases and J by 10 bases, leaving 12 bases between them. CDR3 region: CASSLSTPGAFF. The CDR3 bases are TGTGCCAGCAGCTTGTCCACTCCGGGAGCTTTCTTT.